This TCR beta chain was captured by sequencing in a study of T cell changes during pregnancy in multiple sclerosis. Measured with immunoSEQ multiplex PCR; TCRdb has only the in-frame clones, and not every one. Here the sample spans more than 90,000 clones, roughly nine tenths being singletons. A remark on this clone: The sample has other DNA sequences that encode this CDR3 too.

The V and J ends lost 0 bases and 0 bases respectively, with 7 bases between them. The CDR3 loop spans 15 amino acids. Germline CDR1 SGHRS, CDR2 YFSETQ. The chain has TRBV5-1 and TRBJ2-1; TRBD2 is a possible D gene (5 bases). The receptor was isolated from a female donor with multiple sclerosis, enrolled in a pregnancy study. The material was peripheral blood, obtained in the first trimester of pregnancy. The CDR3 sequence is CASSLAGSSYNEQFF. The CDR3 DNA reads TGCGCCAGCAGCTTGGCGGGGAGCTCCTACAATGAGCAGTTCTTC. The full variable domain, rest sourced from reference TRBV5-1 and TRBJ2-1, is KAGVTQTPRYLIKTRGQQVTLSCSPISGHRSVSWYQQTPGQGLQFLFEYFSETQRNKGNFPGRFSGRQFSNSRSEMNVSTLELGDSALYLCASSLAGSSYNEQFFGPGTRLTVL.